The source of this T cell receptor (beta chain) is a study of CD8 T cells in Susac syndrome. Random hexamers served to reverse transcribe roughly 0.45 to 1 ug RNA. immunoSEQ multiplex PCR amplified TCR beta CDR3 across 54 Vbeta, 13 Jbeta. MiXCR, run by TCRdb on the immunoSEQ multiplex PCR reads, gives a single entry per CDR3 protein. The top ten hold 0.5% of the sample, which has tens of thousands of distinct CDR3 sequences, 91% seen once. The V gene's germline CDR1 is LNHNV and CDR2 YYDKDF (reference sequence). The CDR3 has 12 amino acids. V gave up 3 bases and J gave up 7 bases, with 7 bases separating them.

The clonotype was recovered from a human donor with multiple sclerosis. The rearrangement uses TRBV15 and TRBJ2-1; D unclear. Sequenced material: CD8+ T cells from PBMCs. The CDR3 DNA reads as TGTGCCACCAGCAGTGGGATAAATGAGCAGTTCTTC. Translated, it gives CATSSGINEQFF.